This T cell receptor beta chain originates from a study of OX40 agonist ivuxolimab in advanced cancers. About the research overall: A mean age of roughly 66 years, range roughly 20 to 90, was recorded, and over 65% were male. Whole-study results and caveats: Some patients without response likewise showed low normalized clonal expansion. Relatively little clonal expansion, among the lowest observed, appeared in partial responders at 0.1-3.0 mg/kg.

Peripheral blood came from all dose cohorts at three timepoints. A note on this clone: Its target is unknown.

Trimming at V came to 0 bases and at J to 7 bases, leaving 7 bases not matched to a gene. The CDR3 loop spans 15 amino acids. The germline CDR1 and CDR2 sequences are MNHEY and SVGAGI. Sequencing was performed with immunoSEQ multiplex PCR; in TCRdb, only in-frame clones are kept and a portion is missing. The sample holds about 68,000 clones, more than 75% seen once. This chain connects TRBV6-5 to TRBJ2-3; 7 bases map to TRBD2. The clonotype was recovered from an adult with an advanced solid tumor such as melanoma, head and neck, liver or kidney cancer. The sample was CD4+ or CD8+ T cells sorted from blood, taken in a trial of the OX40 agonist ivuxolimab. Written as DNA, the CDR3 is TGTGCCAGCAGTTACTCGGGAGGGCCCAGGAATACGCAGTATTTT. This translates into CASSYSGGPRNTQYF.